The 30 T cell receptor beta chains given below trace back to one sample, sequenced in a study of cytomegalovirus exposure and HLA in healthy donors. Primers for the PCR totalled 60 Vbeta and 13 Jbeta. Using immunoSEQ multiplex PCR, the repertoire was profiled, and TCRdb retains in-frame clones only, with some absent. The sample has over 150,000 clones, approximately 80% seen once; the top ten hold less than 9%. Sample: PBMCs. All receptors come from a man aged 25 to 45 in good health and CMV-seropositive.

V is TRBV2 and J is TRBJ2-7; 12 bases fit TRBD2. The germline V gene encodes CDR1 SNHLY and CDR2 FYNNEI. The CDR3 has 14 amino acids. Trimming at V came to 6 bases and at J to 3 bases, leaving 3 bases not matched to a gene. CDR3 in amino acids: CASSILAGGYEQYF. The DNA for the CDR3 is TGTGCCAGCAGCATACTAGCGGGAGGCTACGAGCAGTACTTC.

The genes are TRBV21-1 and TRBJ1-2; the D call TRBD1 from the table was never checked on the DNA. TRBV21-1 is a listed pseudogene. The CDR3 loop spans 14 amino acids. The CDR3 protein is CASSTDRGSYGYTF. The DNA for the CDR3 is TGTGCCAGCAGCACTGACAGGGGCTCCTATGGCTACACCTTC.

To note about this clone: The junction does not match germline at one end; this may be a read error. CDR3 protein: CASSLAGVKTGELFF. The CDR3 DNA reads as TGTGCCAGCAGTTTAGCGGGAGTGAAGACCGGGGAGCTGTTTTTT. This rearrangement joins TRBV7-9 to TRBJ2-2, with 9 bases identical to TRBD2. The length of the CDR3 is 15 residues. CDR1 is SEHNR, CDR2 FQNEAQ, per germline (reference sequence). Combining the CDR3 with reference TRBV7-9 and TRBJ2-2 gives the whole variable domain DTGVSQNPRHKITKRGQNVTFRCDPISEHNRLYWYRQTLGQGPEFLTYFQNEAQLEKSRLLSDRFSAERPKGSFSTLEIQRTEQGDSAMYLCASSLAGVKTGELFFGEGSRLTVL.

The rearrangement uses TRBV5-7 and TRBJ2-2; 7 bases fit TRBD1. TRBV5-7 counts as an open reading frame of uncertain function. V was clipped by 5 bases and J by 5 bases; unmatched bases: 3. CDR3 size: 13 residues. Here the CDR3 DNA reads TGTGCCAGCAGAGGGGGCAGAACCGGGGAGCTGTTTTTT. Translating it yields CASRGGRTGELFF.

Notes on this clone: A read error may produce the germline difference seen at one junction end. The chain employs TRBV4-3 and TRBJ1-1; D not certain. CDR3 length: 14 residues. Germline CDR1 reads LGHNA; CDR2 reads YSLEER. This chain's CDR3 is CASSQDSDPTEALF. The CDR3 coding sequence is TGCGCCAGCAGCCAAGATAGCGACCCCACTGAAGCTCTCTTT.

V gene TRBV5-1 combines with J gene TRBJ2-2; weak D call: TRBD2 (6 bases). The germline V gene has CDR1 SGHRS and CDR2 YFSETQ. This CDR3 contains 18 residues. V lost 3 bases to trimming and J lost 3 bases, with 21 bases between them. The CDR3 region has the DNA TGCGCCAGCAGCTCCGACCGCTTTTGGGGGGTAGACACCGGGGAGCTGTTTTTT. Translating gives CASSSDRFWGVDTGELFF.

V usage is TRBV2 and J usage is TRBJ1-2; 8 bases fit TRBD1. J lost 5 bases, V lost 4 bases, and 9 bases had no gene match. The CDR3 has 15 residues. Germline V lookup: CDR1 SNHLY, CDR2 FYNNEI. CDR3 nucleotides: TGTGCCAGCAGTGGAGGACAGGGACAGCAGTATGGCTACACCTTC. Its protein is CASSGGQGQQYGYTF.

This chain connects TRBV25-1 to TRBJ1-1; D ambiguous. Between the trimmed V and J ends, which lost 4 bases and 3 bases, there was a span of 12 bases. The CDR3 runs to 14 residues. Germline CDR1 MGHDK, CDR2 SYGVNS. The CDR3 nucleotides read TGTGCCAGCAGTGCTCCTCCGGGTTACACTGAAGCTTTCTTT. This gives the protein CASSAPPGYTEAFF.

The chain joins TRBV4-2 to TRBJ2-7; D call uncertain. The CDR3 has 13 residues. Germline V lookup: CDR1 LGHNA, CDR2 YNFKEQ. The V gene lost 3 bases and the J gene lost 5 bases, with 11 bases spanning the gap. CDR3 nucleotide sequence: TGTGCCAGCAGCCACAGCTCGGCGGACGAGCAGTACTTC. Its protein is CASSHSSADEQYF.

The V gene is TRBV28, the J gene TRBJ2-5, with TRBD2 matching over 14 bases. The ends lost 2 bases at V and 13 bases at J; junction bases unmatched: 6. The CDR3 loop spans 14 amino acids. CDR1 and CDR2 from the germline V gene are MDHEN and SYDVKM. CDR3 coding DNA: TGTGCCAGCAGTTTACCAGGACTAGCGGGGGGTCTGTACTTC. Protein product: CASSLPGLAGGLYF.

The rearrangement uses TRBV6-7 and TRBJ2-1; 14 bases are shared with TRBD2. TRBV6-7 is classed as an ORF, of uncertain function. The ends lost 5 bases at V and 4 bases at J; junction bases unmatched: 22. CDR3 length: 22 amino acids. The CDR3 region has the DNA TGTGCCAGCAGTCTCCGTCGGACTAGCGGGGGGCAGGGGCCTGAAAATTACAATGAGCAGTTCTTC. It is translated as CASSLRRTSGGQGPENYNEQFF.

This chain joins TRBV25-1 and TRBJ1-2, with D perhaps TRBD1 (5 bases). The CDR3 runs 16 residues. Trimming took off 5 bases at V and 6 bases at J, with 22 bases between the two ends. In germline, CDR1 is MGHDK, CDR2 SYGVNS. The CDR3 bases are TGTGCCAGCAGTATACAGTCACAGGTTCCAGTCAATGGCTACACCTTC. It specifies CASSIQSQVPVNGYTF.

The chain uses TRBV19 and TRBJ1-5; D not certain. V gave up 3 bases and J gave up 2 bases, with 11 bases separating them. Germline CDR1 LNHDA, CDR2 SQIVND (reference sequence). There are 15 residues in the CDR3. CDR3 loop: CASSMGRERNQPQHF. Here the CDR3 DNA reads TGTGCCAGTAGTATGGGTAGGGAGCGCAATCAGCCCCAGCATTTT.

This clone showed up just a few times. The chain employs TRBV6-4 and TRBJ2-1, with D possibly matching TRBD2 (7 bases). There are 15 residues in the CDR3. The germline V gene encodes CDR1 MRHNA and CDR2 SNTAGT. V was cut by 4 bases and J by 7 bases, with 17 bases left in between. CDR3 protein: CASSVEGGAINEQFF. CDR3 bases: TGTGCCAGCAGTGTAGAGGGGGGGGCCATAAATGAGCAGTTCTTC.

This clone occurred once. The chain has TRBV28 and TRBJ2-1; 8 positions match TRBD1. CDR3 length: 14 residues. CDR1 and CDR2 from the germline V gene are MDHEN and SYDVKM. Trimming removed 6 bases from V and 8 bases from J; junction bases left unmatched: 9. DNA of the CDR3: TGTGCCAGCAGGGAGGGACAGGAGGTGGATGAGCAGTTCTTC. Protein sequence: CASREGQEVDEQFF. Full variable domain (missing parts from reference TRBV28 and TRBJ2-1): DVKVTQSSRYLVKRTGEKVFLECVQDMDHENMFWYRQDPGLGLRLIYFSYDVKMKEKGDIPEGYSVSREKKERFSLILESASTNQTSMYLCASREGQEVDEQFFGPGTRLTVL.

V and J are TRBV6-1 and TRBJ2-1, with TRBD1 matching over 10 bases. The CDR3 runs to 16 residues. J was trimmed by 5 bases and V by 3 bases; bases with no gene match: 7. Germline V lookup: CDR1 MNHNS, CDR2 SASEGT. The CDR3 DNA reads TGTGCCAGCAGTGAGGTGACAGGGGGCTGGGACAATGAGCAGTTCTTC. This encodes CASSEVTGGWDNEQFF.

J is TRBJ1-1 and V is TRBV5-1; 8 bases map to TRBD1. The V gene's germline CDR1 is SGHRS and CDR2 YFSETQ. The CDR3 spans 13 residues. The V and J ends lost 4 bases and 5 bases, in that order; junction bases with no gene match: 4. This CDR3 reads CASSTDRVTEAFF. DNA of the CDR3: TGCGCCAGCAGCACGGACAGGGTAACTGAAGCTTTCTTT.

The chain links TRBV7-8 to TRBJ1-6, with 8 nucleotides matching TRBD1. The CDR3 runs 16 residues. J gave up 7 bases and V 1 base, and 6 bases lay outside the gene matches. Germline-derived CDR1 and CDR2 are SGHVS and FQNEAQ. CDR3 in DNA: TGTGCCAGCAGCTTAGTGGTACAGGGGGTAAATTCACCCCTCCACTTT. Residues: CASSLVVQGVNSPLHF.

This clone was seen once. The V gene is TRBV4-2, the J gene TRBJ2-3, with TRBD2 matching 10 bases. The CDR3 spans 17 residues. CDR1 is LGHNA, CDR2 YNFKEQ, per germline. Unmatched junction bases numbered 9, after V lost 2 bases and J lost 4 bases. The CDR3 loop reads CASSQPAPGLASDTQYF. The DNA of the CDR3 is TGTGCCAGCAGCCAACCCGCGCCGGGACTAGCGTCAGATACGCAGTATTTT.

V and J are TRBV28 and TRBJ2-3; TRBD2 matches at 12 bases. Germline CDR1 MDHEN, CDR2 SYDVKM. CDR3 length: 17 amino acids. With V trimmed by 5 bases and J by 4 bases, 10 bases remained unmatched. DNA for the CDR3: TGTGCCAGCAGTAGGGGGACTAGCGGGCTAAAGGCAGATACGCAGTATTTT. Protein sequence: CASSRGTSGLKADTQYF.

The J gene is TRBJ1-4, the V gene TRBV7-9; TRBD1 is a possible D gene (6 bases). Trimming cost V 5 bases and J 8 bases, with 21 bases left between them. CDR1 is SEHNR and CDR2 is FQNEAQ in the germline V gene (reference sequence). The CDR3 sequence is 16 residues long. The CDR3 nucleotides are TGTGCCAGCAGCGACAGGAACAACAGGGTAGGAGAAAAACTGTTTTTT. Translated, it gives CASSDRNNRVGEKLFF.

V gene TRBV28 combines with J gene TRBJ1-2; D not resolved. CDR1 is MDHEN and CDR2 is SYDVKM in the germline V gene. CDR3 length equals 12 residues. V lost 8 bases and J 0 bases, leaving 7 bases between the germline ends. The CDR3 bases are TGTGCCAGCGAAAACTCTAACTATGGCTACACCTTC. Its translation is CASENSNYGYTF.

This chain connects TRBV7-2 to TRBJ2-1; no definite D call. V was pared by 0 bases and J by 6 bases, with 3 bases between. The CDR3 runs to 12 residues. Germline CDR1 is SGHTA and CDR2 is FQGNSA. The CDR3 coding sequence is TGTGCCAGCAGCTTAGCCATCAATGAGCAGTTCTTC. It codes for CASSLAINEQFF.

V and J are TRBV7-3 and TRBJ2-7, with D possibly TRBD2 on 7 matching bases. Germline V gene lookup returns CDR1 SGHTA and CDR2 FQGTGA. Deletions cut 2 bases from V and 6 bases from J, with 17 bases between. The CDR3 runs 15 residues. CDR3 nucleotide sequence: TGTGCCAGCAGCTTAGGAGGGGGGGGTACTTCCGAGCAGTACTTC. This encodes CASSLGGGGTSEQYF.

The chain has TRBV4-2 and TRBJ2-2, with D possibly matching TRBD1 (6 bases). In germline, CDR1 is LGHNA, CDR2 YNFKEQ. The CDR3 totals 15 residues. V was cut by 3 bases and J by 8 bases, with 16 bases left in between. The CDR3 sequence is CASSHYRVDMGELFF. CDR3 DNA: TGTGCCAGCAGCCATTACAGGGTGGACATGGGGGAGCTGTTTTTT.

The chain recombines TRBV29-1 with TRBJ2-2, with 11 bases identical to TRBD1. Germline V gives CDR1 SQVTM, CDR2 ANQGSEA. Losses at the gene ends were 7 bases for V and 2 bases for J; bases not matched to a gene: 3. This CDR3 is built from 14 residues. The CDR3 sequence: CSGRTGGNTGELFF. The CDR3 nucleotides are TGCAGCGGGAGGACAGGGGGCAACACCGGGGAGCTGTTTTTT.

The CDR3 loop reads CASSPPEGLAGDTGELFF. The DNA for the CDR3 is TGTGCCAGCTCACCCCCCGAAGGGTTAGCGGGAGACACCGGGGAGCTGTTTTTT. V and J are TRBV18 and TRBJ2-2; 9 positions agree with TRBD2. V gave up 3 bases and J gave up 3 bases; unmatched junction bases: 11. This CDR3 comprises 18 residues. Per the germline V gene, CDR1 is KGHSH and CDR2 is LQKENI. The full variable domain, with the rest looked up from reference TRBV18 and TRBJ2-2, is NAGVMQNPRHLVRRRGQEARLRCSPMKGHSHVYWYRQLPEEGLKFMVYLQKENIIDESGMPKERFSAEFPKEGPSILRIQQVVRGDSAAYFCASSPPEGLAGDTGELFFGEGSRLTVL.

This rearrangement joins TRBV27 to TRBJ2-1, with 8 nucleotides matching TRBD1. The CDR3 spans 15 residues. The V gene end was trimmed by 5 bases and the J gene end by 5 bases; junction bases not matched to a gene: 8. The V gene's germline CDR1 is MNHEY and CDR2 SMNVEV (reference sequence). CDR3 sequence reads: CASSGRTGLHNEQFF. DNA for the CDR3: TGTGCCAGCAGTGGAAGGACAGGGCTACACAATGAGCAGTTCTTC.

Comment on this clone: It is unclear where the CDR3 begins or ends on the DNA, so no DNA is shown, and the CDR3 is as TCRdb lists it. The chain joins TRBV19 to TRBJ2-7; the D call TRBD1 from the table was never checked on the DNA. The V gene's germline CDR1 is LNHDA and CDR2 SQIVND (reference sequence). The CDR3 totals 14 residues, both ends included. This CDR3 reads CASSDPFGQGSRYF.

The V and J genes are TRBV14 and TRBJ1-2; possibly TRBD1 for D (6 bases). The CDR3 consists of 14 residues. Trimming shortened V by 0 bases and J by 8 bases, and 13 bases separated the two germline ends. CDR1 and CDR2 from the germline V gene are SGHDN and FVKESK. Here the CDR3 reads CASSQDNRVGGYTF. DNA for the CDR3: TGTGCCAGCAGCCAAGATAACAGGGTGGGAGGCTACACCTTC.